Listed below are T cell receptor beta chains from one sample, sequenced in a study of blood T cell repertoires in COVID-19. This table comes from immunoSEQ multiplex PCR, and its TCRdb copy is limited to in-frame clones, with some not included. The table has about 190,000 clones, roughly 78% seen once. The sample taken for sequencing was peripheral blood. The receptors derive from a woman over 75 with active or convalescent COVID-19. Both conserved end residues are part of each CDR3. Each record gives: clone size, J gene, V gene, D gene, CDR3 DNA, CDR3 protein. The D gene is left open where the match is weak. The size field is filled for only some rows; it gives once, few, many or a size class.

once	TRBJ1-1	TRBV5-6	NA	TGTGCCAGCAGCTTGGACAGGAACACTGAAGCTTTCTTT	CASSLDRNTEAFF
once	TRBJ2-3	TRBV28	NA	TGTGCCAGCAGTTTATATGGGGGCCCGACAGATACGCAGTATTTT	CASSLYGGPTDTQYF
few	TRBJ2-1	TRBV5-6	NA	TGTGCCAGCAGCTTGCCGGGGGTCCCTGTTAACAATGAGCAGTTCTTC	CASSLPGVPVNNEQFF
NA	TRBJ2-3	TRBV11-2	NA	TGTGCCAGCAGCCCGTTTGTAGGAGGGTCCACAGATACGCAGTATTTT	CASSPFVGGSTDTQYF
many	TRBJ2-5	TRBV4-2	TRBD2	TGTGCCAGCAGCCAAGTCGCTAGCGGGGGGAAAGAGACCCAGTACTTC	CASSQVASGGKETQYF
NA	TRBJ1-1	TRBV6-5	NA	TGTGCCAGCAAACCTGCGGAAGTTGAGGACACTGAAGCTTTCTTT	CASKPAEVEDTEAFF
NA	TRBJ2-3	TRBV3-1/TRBV3-2	NA	TGTGCCAGCAGCCGGCGCGGAGGGGGGGCGTTCACAGATACGCAGTATTTT	CASSRRGGGAFTDTQYF
NA	TRBJ1-2	TRBV28	TRBD1	TGTGCCAGTTCGTCCGGGACAGGGGGCTTTGGCTACACCTTC	CASSSGTGGFGYTF
NA	TRBJ2-3	TRBV9	TRBD1	TGTGCCAGCAGCGCCGGGACAGGGTCGGGCACAGATACGCAGTATTTT	CASSAGTGSGTDTQYF
NA	TRBJ1-3	TRBV5-4	TRBD1	TGTGCCAGCAGCTTGGATGGGTCAGGGGGATATTTT	CASSLDGSGGYF
NA	TRBJ1-2	TRBV5-6	NA	TGTGCCAGCAGCCTGGTGGTAGGGGATCACTATGGCTACACCTTC	CASSLVVGDHYGYTF
NA	TRBJ2-5	TRBV5-1	TRBD1	TGCGCCAGCAGCTTGGGAGGGACAGGGGGCATAGAGACCCAGTACTTC	CASSLGGTGGIETQYF
few	TRBJ2-3	TRBV7-9	NA	TGTGCCAGCAGCCTGCCGGGACTTCGCACAGATACGCAGTATTTT	CASSLPGLRTDTQYF
NA	TRBJ2-7	TRBV4-3	TRBD2	TGCGCCAGCAGCCAAGATCGGGGGGTTCGGTACGAGCAGTACTTC	CASSQDRGVRYEQYF
NA	TRBJ2-1	TRBV15	TRBD2	TGTGCCACCAGCAGATACGGCGGGGGAACCTACAATGAGCAGTTCTTC	CATSRYGGGTYNEQFF
few	TRBJ2-1	TRBV6-2/TRBV6-3	TRBD2	TGTGCCAGCAGTAAGGTGGGGACTAGACTTTCGAATGAGCAGTTCTTC	CASSKVGTRLSNEQFF
NA	TRBJ1-5	TRBV18	NA	TGTGCCAGCTCACCACTTGGAGCGGGCCAGGAACAGCCCCAGCATTTT	CASSPLGAGQEQPQHF
NA	TRBJ2-3	TRBV9	TRBD2	TGTGCCAGCAGCCTTAGCGGGAGGACTAGCACAGATACGCAGTATTTT	CASSLSGRTSTDTQYF
NA	TRBJ1-5	TRBV28	NA	TGTGCCAGCAGTTTATTGGGCCCCAATCAGCCCCAGCATTTT	CASSLLGPNQPQHF
NA	TRBJ2-6	TRBV2	TRBD1	TGTGCCAGCAGACCCCGGACAGGTAAATTGTCGGCTGGGGCCAACGTCCTGACTTTC	CASRPRTGKLSAGANVLTF
NA	TRBJ2-5	TRBV7-2	TRBD2	TGTGCCAGCAGCTTTAGCGGGGGGGCCCAAGAGACCCAGTACTTC	CASSFSGGAQETQYF
few	TRBJ1-1	TRBV6-5	NA	TGTGCCAGCAGTTACTCGCCGGGTCGGGGCACTGAAGCTTTCTTT	CASSYSPGRGTEAFF
NA	TRBJ1-4	TRBV6-6	TRBD1	TGTGCCAGCAGTTTCAGGACAGGGGGTGCTAATGAAAAACTGTTTTTT	CASSFRTGGANEKLFF
once	TRBJ2-1	TRBV5-4	TRBD2	TGTGCCAGCAGCTTTCTAGCGGGGGCAGATGGGAATGAGCAGTTCTTC	CASSFLAGADGNEQFF
NA	TRBJ2-1	TRBV11-2	NA	TGTGCCAGCAGCTTCTTAGGGGTATCCTACAATGAGCAGTTCTTC	CASSFLGVSYNEQFF
once	TRBJ1-4	TRBV3-1/TRBV3-2	NA	TGTGCCAGCAGCCAAGAGTTGACAGCAACTAATGAAAAACTGTTTTTT	CASSQELTATNEKLFF
once	TRBJ2-2	TRBV15	NA	TGTGCCACCAGCAGATATCAGGCCTTGAACACCGGGGAGCTGTTTTTT	CATSRYQALNTGELFF
NA	TRBJ1-6	TRBV6-5	NA	TGTGCCAGCAGAGCAGGAACAAATAATTCACCCCTCCACTTT	CASRAGTNNSPLHF
few	TRBJ1-6	TRBV6-6	TRBD1	TGTGCCAGCAGTCGACGGGACAGGGGGTTTGATAATTCACCCCTCCACTTT	CASSRRDRGFDNSPLHF
NA	TRBJ2-5	TRBV5-6	NA	TGTGCCAGCAGCTTGGTAGGCAGCTTAGCCCAAGAGACCCAGTACTTC	CASSLVGSLAQETQYF
once	TRBJ2-5	TRBV2	NA	TGTGCCAGCAGTACAGTTGAAGAGACCCAGTACTTC	CASSTVEETQYF
few	TRBJ1-5	TRBV2	NA	TGTGCCAGCAGCCCTAGAGCAGGAGCGGGTCAGCCCCAGCATTTT	CASSPRAGAGQPQHF
NA	TRBJ1-2	TRBV19	NA	TGTGCCAGTAGTATAAACCCAGGGGCCAGCGTTGGCTACACCTTC	CASSINPGASVGYTF
few	TRBJ1-5	TRBV7-2	NA	TGTGCCAGCAGCTTACAGGGCAGGCAGCCCCAGCATTTT	CASSLQGRQPQHF
NA	TRBJ2-5	TRBV2	NA	TGTGCCAGCAGTAGAGAAGAGACCCAGTACTTC	CASSREETQYF
NA	TRBJ2-7	TRBV28	NA	TGTGCCAGCGGCGGGGGGACAGTGGCCTACGAGCAGTACTTC	CASGGGTVAYEQYF
NA	TRBJ2-3	TRBV6-1	TRBD1	TGTGCCAGCAGTGAAGGAAGGGGGCAAGGGACAGATACGCAGTATTTT	CASSEGRGQGTDTQYF
NA	TRBJ1-1	TRBV9	NA	TGTGCCAGCAGCACAGGTGACGGTGAAGCTTTCTTT	CASSTGDGEAFF
NA	TRBJ1-1	TRBV3-1/TRBV3-2	NA	TGTGCCAGCAGCCACCAAGAGGCGTCTGAAGCTTTCTTT	CASSHQEASEAFF
NA	TRBJ2-7	TRBV12-3/TRBV12-4	TRBD1	TGTGCCAGCAGTTCCGGACAGGCCGCCGAGCAGTACTTC	CASSSGQAAEQYF
NA	TRBJ2-7	TRBV2	NA	TGTGCCAGCAGTGAGAGTCCCCACGAGCAGTACTTC	CASSESPHEQYF
NA	TRBJ2-5	TRBV9	TRBD1	TGTGCCAGCAGCGTAGTTGGACAGGGCGGGGAGACCCAGTACTTC	CASSVVGQGGETQYF
NA	TRBJ1-1	TRBV6-5	NA	TGTGCCAGCTTCCCCAGGATGAACACTGAAGCTTTCTTT	CASFPRMNTEAFF
once	TRBJ2-7	TRBV18	TRBD2	TGTGCCAGCTCACCAGGGAGGGCCTCATCCTACGAGCAGTACTTC	CASSPGRASSYEQYF
once	TRBJ1-1	TRBV7-6	NA	TGTGCCAGCAGAAGAAGGGAGCCCATGAACACTGAAGCTTTCTTT	CASRRREPMNTEAFF
NA	TRBJ1-1	TRBV10-1	NA	TGCGCCAGCAGTGAGAGTGCGGGGCACACTGAAGCTTTCTTT	CASSESAGHTEAFF
NA	TRBJ1-5	TRBV18	TRBD1	TGTGCCAGCTCACCAGGGACAGGGGGCAATCAGCCCCAGCATTTT	CASSPGTGGNQPQHF
NA	TRBJ1-2	TRBV2	NA	TGTGCCAGCAGTGTATTGGGCAGTACTAACTATGGCTACACCTTC	CASSVLGSTNYGYTF